The 25 T cell receptor beta chains in this list originate from one sample, sequenced in a study of T cell responses to AZD1222 COVID-19 vaccine. Some clones are missing from TCRdb's copy, which holds only in-frame ones; the method was immunoSEQ multiplex PCR. The profile shows roughly 120,000 clones, 80% to 90% of them singletons. The material was peripheral blood, obtained on day 0 of AZD1222 vaccination. These receptors came from an adult in good health.

The rearrangement uses TRBV24-1 and TRBJ1-1; D is unresolved. CDR1 KGHDR and CDR2 SFDVKD come from the germline V gene. V lost 9 bases and J 3 bases, leaving 13 bases between the germline ends. The CDR3 loop spans 13 amino acids. This CDR3 is CATAKGAHTEAFF. Here the CDR3 DNA reads TGTGCCACCGCCAAGGGAGCCCACACTGAAGCTTTCTTT.

V and J are TRBV12-5 and TRBJ2-7; TRBD1 agrees at 7 bases. Germline CDR1 reads LGHNT; CDR2 reads FRNRAP. This CDR3 has 13 amino acids. J lost 7 bases, V lost 1 base, and 4 bases had no gene match. The DNA for the CDR3 is TGTGCTAGTGGTTTGGAGACAGGGCTGGAGCAGTACTTC. Residues: CASGLETGLEQYF.

The table lists this clone with a few counts. The rearrangement joins TRBV4-3 to TRBJ2-2; TRBD2 aligns across 8 bases. The CDR3 contains 17 residues. Germline CDR1 is LGHNA and CDR2 is YSLEER. The J segment lost 4 bases and the V segment lost 0 bases, leaving 7 bases of the junction unmatched. The CDR3, as DNA: TGCGCCAGCAGCCAAGATCTAGAAGCGGGGGCCACCGGGGAGCTGTTTTTT. Amino acids: CASSQDLEAGATGELFF.

This clone appeared a single time. This rearrangement joins TRBV7-9 to TRBJ1-1; D gene unclear. This CDR3 has 16 amino acids. Germline values: CDR1 SEHNR, CDR2 FQNEAQ (reference sequence). Trimming stripped 1 base from V and 8 bases from J, with 20 bases between. The CDR3 is CASSLGIRLVPPEAFF. CDR3 in DNA: TGTGCCAGCAGCTTAGGGATCCGGTTAGTCCCCCCAGAAGCTTTCTTT. The full variable domain, with the rest looked up from reference TRBV7-9 and TRBJ1-1, is DTGVSQNPRHKITKRGQNVTFRCDPISEHNRLYWYRQTLGQGPEFLTYFQNEAQLEKSRLLSDRFSAERPKGSFSTLEIQRTEQGDSAMYLCASSLGIRLVPPEAFFGQGTRLTVV.

The V call is TRBV7-2, the J call TRBJ2-3; D may be TRBD1 (6 bases). This CDR3 has 14 amino acids. The V and J ends lost 6 bases and 3 bases respectively, with 13 bases between them. Germline V gene lookup returns CDR1 SGHTA and CDR2 FQGNSA. CDR3 loop: CASRSSRGTDTQYF. Written as DNA, the CDR3 is TGTGCCAGCAGGTCCAGTAGGGGGACAGATACGCAGTATTTT.

The genes are TRBV5-1 and TRBJ1-5; 7 nucleotides match TRBD1. Germline-derived CDR1 and CDR2 are SGHRS and YFSETQ. The V segment lost 0 bases and the J segment 6 bases; nucleotides outside the gene matches: 6. CDR3 length: 15 amino acids. CDR3 sequence: CASSLGQGGFQPQHF. CDR3 DNA: TGCGCCAGCAGCTTGGGGCAGGGGGGATTTCAGCCCCAGCATTTT. Full variable domain (missing parts from reference TRBV5-1 and TRBJ1-5): KAGVTQTPRYLIKTRGQQVTLSCSPISGHRSVSWYQQTPGQGLQFLFEYFSETQRNKGNFPGRFSGRQFSNSRSEMNVSTLELGDSALYLCASSLGQGGFQPQHFGDGTRLSIL.

The chain has TRBV27 and TRBJ2-5, with 15 bases fitting TRBD2. CDR3 length: 16 amino acids. After removal of 6 bases from V and 5 bases from J, the junction contained 7 bases not matched to a gene. Germline CDR1 and CDR2: MNHEY and SMNVEV (reference sequence). CDR3 nucleotides: TGTGCCAGCAGCCGGACTAGCGGGGGGGCCAGCGAGACCCAGTACTTC. As protein: CASSRTSGGASETQYF.

The chain employs TRBV3-1 (or the pseudogene TRBV3-2) and TRBJ2-7, with 7 nucleotides matching TRBD1. V lost 4 bases, J lost 1 base, and 10 bases stayed unmatched. This CDR3 has 16 residues. Looked up from germline, CDR1 is LGHDT and CDR2 is YNNKEL (reference sequence). The DNA for the CDR3 is TGTGCCAGCAGCCCAGGGCAGGGGGTCAAATCCTACGAGCAGTACTTC. Protein sequence: CASSPGQGVKSYEQYF.

This chain links TRBV12-5 with TRBJ2-3, with 8 bases lining up with TRBD1. Trimming took 2 bases from V and 4 from J; bases not matched to a gene: 5. This CDR3 region has 15 residues. Germline values: CDR1 LGHNT, CDR2 FRNRAP. The DNA of the CDR3 is TGTGCTAGTGGTTTGAGGAGACAGGGGCCAGATACGCAGTATTTT. As protein: CASGLRRQGPDTQYF.

CDR3 sequence: CASSSQGNYGYTF. The CDR3 region has the DNA TGTGCCAGCAGTTCACAGGGGAACTATGGCTACACCTTC. The J gene is TRBJ1-2, the V gene TRBV6-1, with 7 bases lining up with TRBD1. This CDR3 comprises 13 residues. After removal of 5 bases from V and 2 bases from J, the junction contained 2 bases not matched to a gene. Germline CDR1 is MNHNS and CDR2 is SASEGT.

V usage is TRBV28 and J usage is TRBJ1-2, with D possibly TRBD1 on 6 matching bases. Trimming cost V 6 bases and J 4 bases, with 12 bases left between them. This CDR3 is built from 13 residues. From germline, CDR1 is MDHEN and CDR2 SYDVKM. In nucleotides, the CDR3 is TGTGCCAGCAGCACACAGGGACCCTATGGCTACACCTTC. It translates to CASSTQGPYGYTF.

The chain links TRBV18 to TRBJ1-6; the match to TRBD1 covers 11 bases. The V segment lost 3 bases and the J segment 10 bases; nucleotides outside the gene matches: 2. The CDR3 length is 14 residues. CDR1 and CDR2 (germline): KGHSH, LQKENI. The CDR3 DNA follows: TGTGCCAGCTCACCGGGACAGGGGGAATCACCCCTCCACTTT. Translation: CASSPGQGESPLHF.

This rearrangement joins TRBV2 to TRBJ1-3; D not certain. V lost 9 bases and J 2 bases, leaving 14 bases between the germline ends. The CDR3 loop spans 14 amino acids. The germline CDR1 and CDR2 sequences are SNHLY and FYNNEI. The chain's CDR3 is CASSRRAPGNTIYF. The CDR3 DNA follows: TGTGCCAGTTCGAGAAGAGCCCCTGGAAACACCATATATTTT.

The CDR3 sequence is CASSATSGGATQYF. The CDR3 nucleotides are TGTGCCAGCAGTGCGACTAGCGGGGGGGCTACGCAGTATTTT. The chain employs TRBV25-1 and TRBJ2-3; 14 nucleotides line up with TRBD2. The CDR3 runs to 14 residues. Germline CDR1 is MGHDK and CDR2 is SYGVNS. V dropped 4 bases and J dropped 8; count of bases not matched to a gene: 2. Combining the CDR3 with reference TRBV25-1 and TRBJ2-3 gives the whole variable domain EADIYQTPRYLVIGTGKKITLECSQTMGHDKMYWYQQDPGMELHLIHYSYGVNSTEKGDLSSESTVSRIRTEHFPLTLESARPSHTSQYLCASSATSGGATQYFGPGTRLTVL.

V is TRBV11-2 and J is TRBJ2-7, with D maybe TRBD2 (6 bases). CDR3 length: 16 residues. CDR1 is SGHAT and CDR2 is FQNNGV in the germline V gene. Trimming took off 5 bases at V and 0 bases at J, with 17 bases between the two ends. The CDR3 DNA sequence: TGTGCCAGCAGCCCAGCCTGGGGACTCGCCTCCTACGAGCAGTACTTC. Amino acid sequence: CASSPAWGLASYEQYF.

The chain recombines TRBV18 with TRBJ2-7; 7 bases are shared with TRBD2. CDR1 is KGHSH and CDR2 is LQKENI in the germline V gene. There are 15 residues in the CDR3. The V segment lost 5 bases and the J segment 4 bases; nucleotides outside the gene matches: 11. DNA for the CDR3: TGTGCCAGCTCATGGGGACCGCCGGGGGGTTACGAGCAGTACTTC. This encodes CASSWGPPGGYEQYF.

The chain employs TRBV18 and TRBJ1-6, with a weak D call TRBD1 (5 bases). CDR1 is KGHSH and CDR2 is LQKENI in the germline V gene. V was shortened by 6 bases and J by 8 bases, with 17 bases between the two germline ends. The CDR3 totals 15 residues. CDR3 nucleotides: TGTGCCAGCTCTGCAGTTGGGGACGGCGATTCACCCCTCCACTTT. Translated: CASSAVGDGDSPLHF.

The chain links TRBV29-1 to TRBJ1-2; the match to TRBD1 covers 7 bases. The V and J ends lost 6 bases and 4 bases, in that order; junction bases with no gene match: 8. Germline V CDR1 and CDR2: SQVTM, ANQGSEA. This CDR3 spans 13 amino acids. The CDR3 protein is CSVASGQLYGYTF. CDR3 bases: TGCAGCGTGGCATCGGGACAGCTCTATGGCTACACCTTC.

With regard to this clone: Given a far larger clone just one base away, this is likely a sequencing read error. The rearrangement uses TRBV27 and TRBJ1-2; D remains unclear. The ends were cut back, 2 bases at V and 0 bases at J, with 4 bases in the middle. This CDR3 has 13 residues. CDR1 and CDR2 (germline): MNHEY, SMNVEV (reference sequence). The chain's CDR3 is CASSLTANYGYTF. CDR3 coding DNA: TGTGCCAGCAGTTTAACAGCTAACTATGGCTACACCTTC.

The rearrangement joins TRBV7-9 to TRBJ2-7; D may match TRBD1 or TRBD2 (5 bases each). Germline loops: CDR1 SEHNR, CDR2 FQNEAQ (reference sequence). This CDR3 has 14 residues. Trimming shortened V by 3 bases and J by 3 bases, and 12 bases separated the two germline ends. The CDR3 loop reads CASSLNRDHYEQYF. CDR3 in DNA: TGTGCCAGCAGCTTGAACCGGGACCACTACGAGCAGTACTTC.

This rearrangement joins TRBV7-9 to TRBJ2-3; the D is unclear. Trimming left V 2 bases short and J 8 bases short, with 11 bases between. The CDR3 sequence is 13 residues long. Per germline, CDR1 SEHNR and CDR2 FQNEAQ (reference sequence). DNA of the CDR3: TGTGCCAGCAGCTTAACCCCGTTTGGTACGCAGTATTTT. It is translated as CASSLTPFGTQYF.

Only a few counts were recorded for this clone. J is TRBJ2-7 and V is TRBV7-8; 7 nucleotides align to TRBD1. The length of the CDR3 is 18 residues. Germline V gene sequence: CDR1 SGHVS, CDR2 FQNEAQ. The V gene end was trimmed by 5 bases and the J gene end by 3 bases; junction bases not matched to a gene: 19. The CDR3 region has the DNA TGTGCCAGCAGCGAACAGAGAATCCGGGACAGTCAACTCTACGAGCAGTACTTC. Encoded protein: CASSEQRIRDSQLYEQYF.

This clone was found a few times. The genes are TRBV9 and TRBJ1-6, with D uncertain. The CDR3 contains 15 residues. V was shortened by 3 bases and J by 6 bases, with 13 bases between the two germline ends. Germline V gene sequence: CDR1 SGDLS, CDR2 YYNGEE. The CDR3 reads CASSAARGANSPLHF. CDR3 DNA: TGTGCCAGCAGCGCCGCACGGGGAGCTAATTCACCCCTCCACTTT.

The chain recombines TRBV18 with TRBJ2-7; D call uncertain. V was shortened by 2 bases and J by 0 bases, with 8 bases between the two germline ends. The CDR3 sequence is 14 residues long. Germline V gives CDR1 KGHSH, CDR2 LQKENI. CDR3 region: CASSPGSSSYEQYF. CDR3 coding DNA: TGTGCCAGCTCACCAGGCTCGAGCTCCTACGAGCAGTACTTC. Based on the CDR3 plus reference TRBV18 and TRBJ2-7, the full variable domain is NAGVMQNPRHLVRRRGQEARLRCSPMKGHSHVYWYRQLPEEGLKFMVYLQKENIIDESGMPKERFSAEFPKEGPSILRIQQVVRGDSAAYFCASSPGSSSYEQYFGPGTRLTVT.

The V and J genes are TRBV3-1 (or the pseudogene TRBV3-2) and TRBJ1-6; 10 bases line up with TRBD1. The CDR3 sequence is 15 residues long. V shed 7 bases and J 7 bases; nucleotides not matched to a gene: 7. Germline V gene data show CDR1 as LGHDT and CDR2 as YNNKEL (reference sequence). DNA for the CDR3: TGTGCCAGCACCCCGGGGGGACAGGGGAATTCACCCCTCCACTTT. Amino acid sequence: CASTPGGQGNSPLHF.